This T cell receptor beta chain was captured in a study of shared clonotypes between healthy human individuals. Study results and caveats: Memory subsets generally showed smaller estimated richness than naive subsets did.

Germline V gives CDR1 SGHNT, CDR2 YYREEE (reference sequence). With V trimmed by 4 bases and J by 5 bases, 5 bases remained unmatched. This CDR3 contains 13 residues. Each cell subset's genomic DNA was divided evenly among several immunoSEQ plates. Replicate sorted-subset PCRs were loaded with around 0.2 ug DNA, tens of thousands of T cell genomes. Using immunoSEQ multiplex PCR, the repertoire was profiled, and TCRdb retains in-frame clones only, with some absent. The table shows roughly 220,000 clones, with 50% to 75% occurring only once. This clone showed up just a few times. The antigen remains unidentified.

The source is a man between 25 and 39 years old in good health. This chain uses TRBV5-4 with TRBJ2-7; 8 bases agree with TRBD1. The sequenced sample consisted of memory CD4+ T cells sorted from blood. Subset in this sample: CD45RA-negative fraction. In DNA form, the CDR3 reads TGTGCCAGCAGCCACGACAGGGGCCACGAGCAGTACTTC. Translating gives CASSHDRGHEQYF.